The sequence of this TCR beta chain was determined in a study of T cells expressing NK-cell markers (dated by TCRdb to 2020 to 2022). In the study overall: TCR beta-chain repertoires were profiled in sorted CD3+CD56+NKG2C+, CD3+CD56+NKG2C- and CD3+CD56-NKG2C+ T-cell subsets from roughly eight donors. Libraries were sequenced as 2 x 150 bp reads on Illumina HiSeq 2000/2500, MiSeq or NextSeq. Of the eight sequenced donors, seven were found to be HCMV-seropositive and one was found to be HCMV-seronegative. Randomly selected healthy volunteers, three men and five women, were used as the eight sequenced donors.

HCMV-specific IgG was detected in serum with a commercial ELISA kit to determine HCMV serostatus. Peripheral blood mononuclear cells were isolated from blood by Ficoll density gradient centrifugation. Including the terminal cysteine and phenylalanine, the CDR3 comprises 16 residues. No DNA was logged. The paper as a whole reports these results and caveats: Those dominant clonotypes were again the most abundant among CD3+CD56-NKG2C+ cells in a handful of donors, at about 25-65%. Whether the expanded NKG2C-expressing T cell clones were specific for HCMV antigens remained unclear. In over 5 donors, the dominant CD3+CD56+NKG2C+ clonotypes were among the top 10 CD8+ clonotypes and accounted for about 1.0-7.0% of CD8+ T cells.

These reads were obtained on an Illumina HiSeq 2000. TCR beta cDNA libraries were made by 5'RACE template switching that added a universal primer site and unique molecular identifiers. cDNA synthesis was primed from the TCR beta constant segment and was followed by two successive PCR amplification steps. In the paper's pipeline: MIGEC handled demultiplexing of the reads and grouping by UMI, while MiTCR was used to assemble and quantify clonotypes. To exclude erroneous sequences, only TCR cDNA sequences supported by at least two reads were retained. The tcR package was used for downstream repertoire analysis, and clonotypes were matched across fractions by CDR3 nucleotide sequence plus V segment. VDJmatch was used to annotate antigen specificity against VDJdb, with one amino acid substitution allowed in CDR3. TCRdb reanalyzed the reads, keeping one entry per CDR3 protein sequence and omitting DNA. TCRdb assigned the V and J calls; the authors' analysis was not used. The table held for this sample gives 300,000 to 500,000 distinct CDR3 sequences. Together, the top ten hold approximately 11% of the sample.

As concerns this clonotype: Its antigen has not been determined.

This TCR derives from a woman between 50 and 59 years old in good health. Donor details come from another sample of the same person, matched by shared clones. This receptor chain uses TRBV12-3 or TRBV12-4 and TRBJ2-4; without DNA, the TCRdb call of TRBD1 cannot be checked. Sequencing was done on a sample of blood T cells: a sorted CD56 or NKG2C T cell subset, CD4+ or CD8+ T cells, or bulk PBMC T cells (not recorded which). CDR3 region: CASSLGGQGASNIQYF.